Here is one TCR beta chain with its context. Its antigen is unknown. This likely came from a read error, as a far larger clone is one base away. Time point specified: newly diagnosed GD, antithyroid drugs for less than 3 months. The authors made the TCR library using RNA they extracted from PBMCs. The data originate from a study of regulatory T cells in long-lasting Graves disease. Notes on the study in general: Those with persistent Graves' had less TCR diversity than newly diagnosed patients.

The authors built TCR beta libraries using iRepertoire HTBI primers and Arm-PCR of CDR3 regions. TCRdb re-called the multiplex PCR reads through MiXCR, storing one row per CDR3 protein. In the table there are a few hundred thousand distinct CDR3 sequences, 16% of which are singletons. The CDR3 contains 13 residues. The V and J ends lost 5 bases and 10 bases respectively, with 15 bases between them. Germline CDR1 and CDR2: SGHVS and FQNEAQ. This sample also belongs to another study, concerning T cells in Graves' hyperthyroidism and ophthalmopathy. Per that paper: Patients aged 18 to 65 had newly diagnosed hyperthyroidism of under 2 months' duration. HTBI primers were used for first-round RT-PCR of the TCR CDR3.

The V call is TRBV7-8, the J call TRBJ2-1, with D possibly matching TRBD1 (6 bases). This specimen consisted of peripheral blood mononuclear cells (PBMCs), obtained at new diagnosis, from a patient treated with antithyroid drugs. The receptor comes from a man aged 35-49 years with Graves disease. CDR3 coding DNA: TGTGCCAGCAGCCCATCGGACAGCTACGAGCAGTTCTTC. It translates to CASSPSDSYEQFF. Together with reference TRBV7-8 and TRBJ2-1, the CDR3 gives the full variable domain: GAGVSQSPRYKVAKRGQDVALRCDPISGHVSLFWYQQALGQGPEFLTYFQNEAQLDKSGLPSDRFFAERPEGSVSTLKIQRTQQEDSAVYLCASSPSDSYEQFFGPGTRLTVL.